This paragraph reports one T cell receptor (beta chain). The entry originates in a study of radiotherapy plus CTLA-4 blockade in lung cancer. Germline CDR1 is SGHRS and CDR2 is YFSETQ. There are 14 residues in the CDR3. Trimming removed 1 base from V and 4 bases from J, with 9 bases in between. Only in-frame clones appear in the TCRdb table, and some are missing; sequencing was by immunoSEQ multiplex PCR. The sample lists about 99,000 clones, around 88% occurring once. The sequence was obtained from a human donor with non-small cell lung cancer that progressed on radiotherapy plus ipilimumab. Sequenced here: peripheral blood, sampled from a patient treated with radiotherapy plus ipilimumab. This rearrangement joins TRBV5-1 to TRBJ2-1; possibly TRBD1 for D (6 bases). The chain's CDR3 is CASSLRDTYNEQFF. The CDR3 DNA sequence: TGCGCCAGCAGCTTGCGGGACACGTACAATGAGCAGTTCTTC.